Listed here are 5 T cell receptor beta chains from one sample, sequenced in a study of T cells in Graves' hyperthyroidism and ophthalmopathy. Template material for amplifying TCR beta CDR3 regions consisted of RNA transcripts. HTBI primers were used for first-round RT-PCR of the TCR CDR3. TCRdb re-called the multiplex PCR reads with MiXCR, one entry per CDR3 protein. The sample lists hundreds of thousands of distinct CDR3 sequences; roughly an eighth were seen once. The specimen was blood. The receptors originated from a man in his fifties with Graves' ophthalmopathy.

The genes are TRBV12-5 and TRBJ1-1; 9 bases are a match to TRBD1. V was pared by 5 bases and J by 0 bases, with 4 bases of the junction left unmatched. Per the germline V gene, CDR1 is LGHNT and CDR2 is FRNRAP. This CDR3 has 15 residues. The CDR3 DNA reads TGTGCTAGTGGTAGAGGACAGGGGTTGAACACTGAAGCTTTCTTT. It yields the protein CASGRGQGLNTEAFF.

This clonotype was recorded many times. The V and J genes are TRBV7-8 and TRBJ1-1; D uncertain. The germline CDR1 and CDR2 sequences are SGHVS and FQNEAQ. V was cut by 1 base and J by 0 bases, with 9 bases left in between. This CDR3 contains 15 residues. CDR3 in amino acids: CASSLVASLNTEAFF. The DNA of the CDR3 is TGTGCCAGCAGCTTAGTGGCCAGCTTGAACACTGAAGCTTTCTTT.

This sequence joins TRBV4-1 and TRBJ2-7; 10 nucleotides align to TRBD1. V was clipped by 6 bases and J by 4 bases; unmatched bases: 9. The CDR3 sequence is 15 residues long. Germline CDR1 and CDR2: MGHRA and YSYEKL. The CDR3 DNA is TGCGCCAGCAGACAAACCGGGACAGGGGTGTACGAGCAGTACTTC. This sequence encodes CASRQTGTGVYEQYF.

This clonotype appeared many times. This sequence joins TRBV28 and TRBJ2-1, with a tentative D call TRBD2 (5 bases). The germline V gene has CDR1 MDHEN and CDR2 SYDVKM. The CDR3 has 15 amino acids. Trimming cost V 7 bases and J 10 bases, with 23 bases left between them. CDR3 amino acids: CASTSLGPRAREQFF. CDR3 nucleotide sequence: TGTGCCAGCACCTCACTCGGGCCGAGGGCTCGGGAGCAGTTCTTC.

This clonotype was found many times. This chain connects TRBV3-1 to TRBJ1-2; D possibly corresponds to TRBD1 (5 bases). This CDR3 is built from 14 residues. The germline gives CDR1 LGHDT, CDR2 YNNKEL (reference sequence). V gave up 1 base and J gave up 6 bases, with 12 bases separating them. The CDR3 sequence: CASSQVAGRHGYTF. Here the CDR3 DNA reads TGTGCCAGCAGCCAAGTAGCGGGGCGGCATGGCTACACCTTC.